The source of this T cell receptor (beta chain) is a study of cytomegalovirus exposure and HLA in healthy donors. PCR amplification relied on 60 Vbeta primers (plus 13 Jbeta primers). In the authors' methods: In a later analysis, of roughly 83 million unique beta chains, around 9.9 million appeared in at least two donors. Generated by immunoSEQ multiplex PCR, the TCRdb table keeps only in-frame clones and is missing some. V, J and clone size derive from that table, while D and trimming were established from the DNA sequence. The sample comprises roughly 150,000 clones, about 80% of which are singletons, and about 15% rests with the top ten. On this clone itself: Its matching antigen is unknown.

Study findings and constraints: Earlier analysis found most TCR beta V segments productive about 87% or about 30% of the time. In the analysis, some V segments, TRBV6-2 and TRBV6-3 included, were excluded as indistinguishable.

Nominally healthy donors provided the samples, though records likely missed some immune exposures. This CDR3 is built from 16 residues. Sequencing was done on a sample of PBMCs. The rearrangement joins TRBV21-1 to TRBJ1-5; the D call of TRBD1 is as the table states it, not checked on the DNA. TRBV21-1 is a recognized pseudogene. The sequence was obtained from a woman aged 40 to 50 in good health and CMV-seronegative. CDR3: CASSTRQGASGQPQHF. Here the CDR3 DNA reads TGTGCCAGCAGCACGAGACAGGGGGCCTCAGGTCAGCCCCAGCATTTT.